This paragraph reports one T cell receptor beta chain. In the original analysis: Amplifying reference gene primers gave estimates of nucleated cell counts. Assay: immunoSEQ multiplex PCR; the TCRdb copy retains only in-frame clones and omits some. That table is the source of V, J and clone size, and D and trimming were worked out from the DNA. The sample yields roughly 200,000 clones, around nine tenths seen once. Germline loops: CDR1 LNHDA, CDR2 SQIVND (reference sequence). V lost 5 bases and J 0 bases, leaving 17 bases between the germline ends. CDR3 length: 16 residues. This entry is derived from a study of blood T cell repertoires in COVID-19. Across the study: Italy, Spain and the United States were the sources of the convalescent and acute COVID-19 samples. T cells, B-cell-depleted T cells, or PBMCs supplied cDNA or gDNA.

The sequence was obtained from a man aged 18 to 30 with active or convalescent COVID-19. The specimen sequenced was peripheral blood. This chain uses TRBV19 with TRBJ2-7; possible D gene TRBD2, 5 bases. CDR3 in DNA: TGTGCCAGTAGTGTCCCCGTTGAAGGGAGCTCCTACGAGCAGTACTTC. It codes for CASSVPVEGSSYEQYF.